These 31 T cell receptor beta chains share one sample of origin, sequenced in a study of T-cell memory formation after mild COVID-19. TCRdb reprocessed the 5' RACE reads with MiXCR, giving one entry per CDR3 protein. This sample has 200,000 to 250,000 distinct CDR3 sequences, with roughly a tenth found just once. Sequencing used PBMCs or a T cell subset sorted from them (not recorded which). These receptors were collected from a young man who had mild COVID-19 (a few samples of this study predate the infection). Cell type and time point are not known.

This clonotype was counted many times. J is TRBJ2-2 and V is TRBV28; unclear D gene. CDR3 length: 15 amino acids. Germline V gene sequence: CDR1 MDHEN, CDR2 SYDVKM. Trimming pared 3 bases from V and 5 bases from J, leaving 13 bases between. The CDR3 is CASSLGSIQTGELFF. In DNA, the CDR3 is TGTGCCAGCAGTTTGGGGTCTATCCAAACCGGGGAGCTGTTTTTT.

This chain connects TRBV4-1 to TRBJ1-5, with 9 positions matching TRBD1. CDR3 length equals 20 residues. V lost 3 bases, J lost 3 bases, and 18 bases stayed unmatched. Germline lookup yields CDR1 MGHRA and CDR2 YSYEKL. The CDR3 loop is CASSHPGQGGFGPYNQPQHF. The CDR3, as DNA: TGCGCCAGCAGCCATCCGGGACAGGGAGGTTTTGGACCTTACAATCAGCCCCAGCATTTT.

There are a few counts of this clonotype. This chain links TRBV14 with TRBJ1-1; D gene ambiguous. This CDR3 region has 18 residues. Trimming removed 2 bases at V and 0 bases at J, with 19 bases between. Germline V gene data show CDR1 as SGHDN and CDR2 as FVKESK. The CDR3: CASSQTEMRGAMNTEAFF. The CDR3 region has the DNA TGTGCCAGCAGCCAAACGGAAATGAGAGGAGCCATGAACACTGAAGCTTTCTTT.

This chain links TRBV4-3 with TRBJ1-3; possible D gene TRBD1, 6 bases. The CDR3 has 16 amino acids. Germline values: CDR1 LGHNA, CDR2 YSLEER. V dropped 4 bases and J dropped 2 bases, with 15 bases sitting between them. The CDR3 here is CASSPQRGAPGNTIYF. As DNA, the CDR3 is TGCGCCAGCAGCCCTCAGCGGGGGGCGCCTGGAAACACCATATATTTT.

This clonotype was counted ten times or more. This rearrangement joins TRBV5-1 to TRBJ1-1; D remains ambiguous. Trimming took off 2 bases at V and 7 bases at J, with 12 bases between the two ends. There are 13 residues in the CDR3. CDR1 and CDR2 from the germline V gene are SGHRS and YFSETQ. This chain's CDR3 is CASSFDGAIEAFF. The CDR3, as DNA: TGCGCCAGCAGCTTCGACGGCGCGATTGAAGCTTTCTTT.

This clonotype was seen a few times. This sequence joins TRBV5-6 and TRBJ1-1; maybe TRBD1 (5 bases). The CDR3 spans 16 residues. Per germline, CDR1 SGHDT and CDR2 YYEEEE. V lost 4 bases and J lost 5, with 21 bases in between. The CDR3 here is CASSAPGLGLGTEAFF. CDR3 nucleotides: TGTGCCAGCAGCGCGCCGGGACTGGGGTTGGGAACTGAAGCTTTCTTT.

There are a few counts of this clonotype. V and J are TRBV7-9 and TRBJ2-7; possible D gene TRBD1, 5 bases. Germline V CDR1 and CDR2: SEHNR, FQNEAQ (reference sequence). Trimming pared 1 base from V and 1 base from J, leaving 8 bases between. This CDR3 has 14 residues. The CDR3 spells CASSLVDSSYEQYF. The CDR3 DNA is TGTGCCAGCAGCTTAGTCGACAGTTCCTACGAGCAGTACTTC.

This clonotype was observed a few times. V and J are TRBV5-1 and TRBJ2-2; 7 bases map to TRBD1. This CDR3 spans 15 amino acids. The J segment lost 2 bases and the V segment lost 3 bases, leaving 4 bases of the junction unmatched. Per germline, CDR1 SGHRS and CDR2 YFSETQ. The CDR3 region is CASSWNRGNTGELFF. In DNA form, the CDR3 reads TGCGCCAGCAGCTGGAACAGGGGAAACACCGGGGAGCTGTTTTTT.

The CDR3 spells CSARGRRGYNEQFF. The CDR3 bases are TGCAGTGCCCGGGGACGGCGGGGGTACAATGAGCAGTTCTTC. This chain joins TRBV20-1 and TRBJ2-1; 7 positions agree with TRBD2. The germline gives CDR1 DFQATT, CDR2 SNEGSKA (reference sequence). This CDR3 has 14 residues. After removal of 6 bases from V and 4 bases from J, the junction contained 9 bases not matched to a gene.

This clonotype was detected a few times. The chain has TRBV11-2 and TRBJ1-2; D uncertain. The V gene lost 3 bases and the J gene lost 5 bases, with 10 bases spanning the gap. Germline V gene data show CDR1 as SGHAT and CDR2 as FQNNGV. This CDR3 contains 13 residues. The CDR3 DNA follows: TGTGCCAGCAGCTTGGGGTCCTTTTATGGCTACACCTTC. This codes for CASSLGSFYGYTF.

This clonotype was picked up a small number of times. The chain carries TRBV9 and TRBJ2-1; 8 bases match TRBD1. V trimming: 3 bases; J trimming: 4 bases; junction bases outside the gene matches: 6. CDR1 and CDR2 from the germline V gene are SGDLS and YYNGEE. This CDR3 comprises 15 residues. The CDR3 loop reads CASSASGGPYNEQFF. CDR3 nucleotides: TGTGCCAGCAGCGCCTCAGGGGGCCCTTACAATGAGCAGTTCTTC. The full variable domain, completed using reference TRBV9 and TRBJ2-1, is DSGVTQTPKHLITATGQRVTLRCSPRSGDLSVYWYQQSLDQGLQFLIQYYNGEERAKGNILERFSAQQFPDLHSELNLSSLELGDSALYFCASSASGGPYNEQFFGPGTRLTVL.

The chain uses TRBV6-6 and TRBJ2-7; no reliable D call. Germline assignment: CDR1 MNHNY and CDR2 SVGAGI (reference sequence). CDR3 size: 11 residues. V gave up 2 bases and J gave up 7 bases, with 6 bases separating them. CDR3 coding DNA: TGTGCCAGCAGTTACGGCAGTGAGCAGTACGTC. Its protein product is CASSYGSEQYV.

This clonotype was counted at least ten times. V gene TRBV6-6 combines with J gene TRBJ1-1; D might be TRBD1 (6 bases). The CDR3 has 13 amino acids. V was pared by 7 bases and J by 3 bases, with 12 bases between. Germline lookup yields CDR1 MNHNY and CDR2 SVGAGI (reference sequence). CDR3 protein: CASTRQAYTEAFF. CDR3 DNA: TGTGCCAGCACAAGACAGGCCTACACTGAAGCTTTCTTT.

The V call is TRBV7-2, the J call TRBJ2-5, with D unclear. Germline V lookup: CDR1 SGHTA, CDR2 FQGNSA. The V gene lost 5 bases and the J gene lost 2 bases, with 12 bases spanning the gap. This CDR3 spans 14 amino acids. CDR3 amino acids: CASSRAGLQETQYF. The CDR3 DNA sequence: TGTGCCAGCAGCAGAGCCGGGCTTCAAGAGACCCAGTACTTC.

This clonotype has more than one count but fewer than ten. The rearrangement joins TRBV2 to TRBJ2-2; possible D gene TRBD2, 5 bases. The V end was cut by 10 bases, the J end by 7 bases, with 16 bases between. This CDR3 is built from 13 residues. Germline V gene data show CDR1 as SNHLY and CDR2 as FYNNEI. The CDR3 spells CATQDSDGGELFF. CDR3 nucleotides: TGTGCCACCCAGGACTCGGACGGCGGGGAGCTGTTTTTT.

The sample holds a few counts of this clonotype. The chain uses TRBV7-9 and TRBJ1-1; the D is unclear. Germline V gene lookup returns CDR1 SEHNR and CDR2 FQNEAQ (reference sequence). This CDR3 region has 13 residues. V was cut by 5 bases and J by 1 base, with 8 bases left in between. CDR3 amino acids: CASSVEANTEAFF. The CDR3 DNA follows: TGTGCCAGCAGCGTGGAGGCGAACACTGAAGCTTTCTTT.

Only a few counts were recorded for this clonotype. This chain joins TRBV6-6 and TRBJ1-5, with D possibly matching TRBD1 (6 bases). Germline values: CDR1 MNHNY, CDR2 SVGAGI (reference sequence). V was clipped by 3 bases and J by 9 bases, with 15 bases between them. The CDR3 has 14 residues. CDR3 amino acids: CASSYGGPSLPQHF. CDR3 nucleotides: TGTGCCAGCAGTTATGGGGGGCCGTCTCTGCCCCAGCATTTT.

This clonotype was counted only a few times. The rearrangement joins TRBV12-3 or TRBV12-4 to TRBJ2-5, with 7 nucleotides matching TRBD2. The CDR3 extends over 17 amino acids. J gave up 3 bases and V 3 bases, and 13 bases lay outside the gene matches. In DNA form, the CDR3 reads TGTGCCAGCAGTTTGATCGGGGGGACTGCTGATAAAGAGACCCAGTACTTC. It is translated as CASSLIGGTADKETQYF.

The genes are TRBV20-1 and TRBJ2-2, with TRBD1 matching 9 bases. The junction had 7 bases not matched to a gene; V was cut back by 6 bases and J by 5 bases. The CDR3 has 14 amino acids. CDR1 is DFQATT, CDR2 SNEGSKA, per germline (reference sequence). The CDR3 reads CSAPGQGLTGELFF. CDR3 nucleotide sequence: TGCAGTGCACCAGGACAGGGGCTGACCGGGGAGCTGTTTTTT.

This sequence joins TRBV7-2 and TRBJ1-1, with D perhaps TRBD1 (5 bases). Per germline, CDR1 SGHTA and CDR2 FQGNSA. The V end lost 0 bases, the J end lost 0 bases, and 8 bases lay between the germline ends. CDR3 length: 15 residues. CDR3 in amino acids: CASSLAGGMNTEAFF. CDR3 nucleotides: TGTGCCAGCAGCTTAGCGGGGGGAATGAACACTGAAGCTTTCTTT.

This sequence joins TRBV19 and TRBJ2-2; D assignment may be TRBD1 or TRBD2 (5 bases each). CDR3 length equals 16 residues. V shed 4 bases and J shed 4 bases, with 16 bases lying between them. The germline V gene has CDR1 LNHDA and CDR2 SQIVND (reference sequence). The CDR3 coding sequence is TGTGCCAGTAGTAGACCCCGGCTGGGGGTCACCGGGGAGCTGTTTTTT. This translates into CASSRPRLGVTGELFF.

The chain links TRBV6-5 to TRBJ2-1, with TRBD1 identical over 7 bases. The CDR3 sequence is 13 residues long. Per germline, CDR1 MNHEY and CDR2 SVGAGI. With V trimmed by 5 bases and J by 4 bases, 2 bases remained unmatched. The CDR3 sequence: CASSTTGYNEQFF. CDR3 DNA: TGTGCCAGCAGTACGACAGGGTACAATGAGCAGTTCTTC.

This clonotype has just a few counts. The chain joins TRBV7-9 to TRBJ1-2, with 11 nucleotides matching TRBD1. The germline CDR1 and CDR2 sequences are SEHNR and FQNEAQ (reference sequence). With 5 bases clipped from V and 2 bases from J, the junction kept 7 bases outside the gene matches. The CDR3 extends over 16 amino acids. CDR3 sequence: CASSPSGQGVNYGYTF. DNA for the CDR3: TGTGCCAGCAGCCCATCGGGACAGGGGGTAAACTATGGCTACACCTTC.

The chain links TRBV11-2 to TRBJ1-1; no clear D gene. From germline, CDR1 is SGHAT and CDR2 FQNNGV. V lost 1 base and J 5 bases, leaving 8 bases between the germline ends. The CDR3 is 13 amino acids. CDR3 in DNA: TGTGCCAGCAGCTTAGCCCCGTATACTGAAGCTTTCTTT. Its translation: CASSLAPYTEAFF.

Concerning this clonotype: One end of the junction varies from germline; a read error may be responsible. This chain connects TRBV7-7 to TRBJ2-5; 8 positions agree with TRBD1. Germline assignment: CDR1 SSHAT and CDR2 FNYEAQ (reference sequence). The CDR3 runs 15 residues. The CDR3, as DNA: TGTGCTAGCAGCGCCCCCGGGACAGGTGGAGAGACCCAGTACTTC. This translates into CASSAPGTGGETQYF.

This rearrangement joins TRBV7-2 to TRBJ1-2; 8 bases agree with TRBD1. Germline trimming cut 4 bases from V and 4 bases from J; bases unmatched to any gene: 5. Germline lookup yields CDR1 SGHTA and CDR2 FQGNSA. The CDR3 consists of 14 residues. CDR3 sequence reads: CASSSGQASYGYTF. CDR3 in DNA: TGTGCCAGCAGCTCGGGACAGGCGAGCTATGGCTACACCTTC.

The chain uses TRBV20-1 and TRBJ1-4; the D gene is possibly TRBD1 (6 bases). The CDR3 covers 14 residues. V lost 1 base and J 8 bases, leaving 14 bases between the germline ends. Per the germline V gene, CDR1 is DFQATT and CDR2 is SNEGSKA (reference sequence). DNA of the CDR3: TGCAGTGCTAGAGGGGGGCCAGGAGGCGAAAAACTGTTTTTT. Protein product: CSARGGPGGEKLFF.

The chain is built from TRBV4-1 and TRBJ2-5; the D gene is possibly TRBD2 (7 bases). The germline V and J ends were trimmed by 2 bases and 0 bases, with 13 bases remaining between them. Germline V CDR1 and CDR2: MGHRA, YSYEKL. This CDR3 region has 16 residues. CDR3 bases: TGCGCCAGCAGCCAATGGGGGGGGCGCGACCAAGAGACCCAGTACTTC. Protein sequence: CASSQWGGRDQETQYF.

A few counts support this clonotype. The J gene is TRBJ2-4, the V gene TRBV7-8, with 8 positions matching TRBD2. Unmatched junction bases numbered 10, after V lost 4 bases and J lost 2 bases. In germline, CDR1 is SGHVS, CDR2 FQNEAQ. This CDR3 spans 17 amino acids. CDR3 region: CASSYSRGGRTKNIQYF. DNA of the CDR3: TGTGCCAGCAGCTACTCCCGGGGGGGGCGAACCAAAAACATTCAGTACTTC.

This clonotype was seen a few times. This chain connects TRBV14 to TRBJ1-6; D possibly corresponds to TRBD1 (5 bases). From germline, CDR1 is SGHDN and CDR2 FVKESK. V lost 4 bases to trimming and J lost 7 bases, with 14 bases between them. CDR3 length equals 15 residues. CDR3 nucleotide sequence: TGTGCCAGCAGCCTACCGGGGACGTGGAATTCACCCCTCCACTTT. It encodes CASSLPGTWNSPLHF.

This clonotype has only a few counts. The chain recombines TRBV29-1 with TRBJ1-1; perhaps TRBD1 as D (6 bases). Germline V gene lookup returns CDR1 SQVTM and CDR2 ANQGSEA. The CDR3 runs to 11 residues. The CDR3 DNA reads TGCAGTGGGGGCGGGAACACTGAAGCTTTCTTT. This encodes CSGGGNTEAFF.